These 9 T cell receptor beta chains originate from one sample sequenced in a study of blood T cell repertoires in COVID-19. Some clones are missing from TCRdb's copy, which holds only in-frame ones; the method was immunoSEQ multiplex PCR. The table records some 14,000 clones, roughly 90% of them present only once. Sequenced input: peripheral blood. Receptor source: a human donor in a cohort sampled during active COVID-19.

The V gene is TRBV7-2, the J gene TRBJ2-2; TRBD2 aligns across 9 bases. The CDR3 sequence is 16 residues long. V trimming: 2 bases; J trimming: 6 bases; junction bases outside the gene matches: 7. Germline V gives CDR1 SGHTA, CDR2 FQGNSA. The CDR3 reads CASSLRASGDAGELFF. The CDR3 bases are TGTGCCAGCAGCTTACGGGCTAGCGGGGACGCCGGGGAGCTGTTTTTT.

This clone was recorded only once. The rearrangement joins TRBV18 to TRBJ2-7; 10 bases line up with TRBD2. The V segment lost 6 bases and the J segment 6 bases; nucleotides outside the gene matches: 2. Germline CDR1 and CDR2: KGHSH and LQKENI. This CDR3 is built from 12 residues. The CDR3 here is CASSRTSGEQYF. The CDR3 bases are TGTGCCAGCTCTAGGACTAGCGGCGAGCAGTACTTC.

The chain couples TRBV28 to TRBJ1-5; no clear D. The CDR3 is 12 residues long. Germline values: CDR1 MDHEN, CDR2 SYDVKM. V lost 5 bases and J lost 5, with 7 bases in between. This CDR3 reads CASSLPDQPQHF. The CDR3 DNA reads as TGTGCCAGCAGTCTCCCTGATCAGCCCCAGCATTTT.

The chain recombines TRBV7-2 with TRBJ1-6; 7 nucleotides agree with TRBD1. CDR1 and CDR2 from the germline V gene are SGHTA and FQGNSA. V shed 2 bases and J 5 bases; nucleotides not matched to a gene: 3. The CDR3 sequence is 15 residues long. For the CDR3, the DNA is TGTGCCAGCAGCTTACAGGGGGGAGATAATTCACCCCTCCACTTT. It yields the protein CASSLQGGDNSPLHF.

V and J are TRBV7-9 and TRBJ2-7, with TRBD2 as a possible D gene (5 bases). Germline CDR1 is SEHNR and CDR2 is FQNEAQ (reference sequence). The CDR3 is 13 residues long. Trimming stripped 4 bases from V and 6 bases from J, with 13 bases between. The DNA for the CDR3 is TGTGCCAGCAGCTCCCCCCCCGCGGGCGAGCAGTACTTC. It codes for CASSSPPAGEQYF.

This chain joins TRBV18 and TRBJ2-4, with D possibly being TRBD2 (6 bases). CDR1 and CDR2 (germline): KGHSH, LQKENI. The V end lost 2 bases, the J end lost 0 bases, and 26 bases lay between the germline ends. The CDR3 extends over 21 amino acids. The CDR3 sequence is CASSPAKAGISGLPAKNIQYF. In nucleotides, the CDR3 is TGTGCCAGCTCACCAGCTAAGGCGGGAATCTCTGGACTCCCAGCCAAAAACATTCAGTACTTC.

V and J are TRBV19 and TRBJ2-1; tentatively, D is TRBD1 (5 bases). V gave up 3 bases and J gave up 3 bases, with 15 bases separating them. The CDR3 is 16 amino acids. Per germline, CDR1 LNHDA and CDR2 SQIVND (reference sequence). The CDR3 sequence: CASSIAGRAVYNEQFF. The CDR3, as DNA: TGTGCCAGTAGTATCGCCGGCAGGGCCGTCTACAATGAGCAGTTCTTC.

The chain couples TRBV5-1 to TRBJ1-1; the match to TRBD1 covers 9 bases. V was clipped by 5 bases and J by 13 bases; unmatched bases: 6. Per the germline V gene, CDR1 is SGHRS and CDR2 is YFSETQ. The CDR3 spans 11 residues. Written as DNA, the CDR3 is TGCGCCAGCAGTCATGGACAGGGGCATTTCTTT. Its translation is CASSHGQGHFF.

The CDR3 region has the DNA TGTGCCAGCAGGTTTGGGGGCGTCTATGGCTACACCTTC. As protein: CASRFGGVYGYTF. The genes are TRBV5-4 and TRBJ1-2, with D perhaps matching TRBD1 (6 bases). Germline assignment: CDR1 SGHNT and CDR2 YYREEE (reference sequence). The ends were cut back, 5 bases at V and 4 bases at J, with 12 bases in the middle. CDR3 size: 13 residues. The whole variable domain, remainder taken from reference TRBV5-4 and TRBJ1-2, is ETGVTQSPTHLIKTRGQQVTLRCSSQSGHNTVSWYQQALGQGPQFIFQYYREEENGRGNFPPRFSGLQFPNYSSELNVNALELDDSALYLCASRFGGVYGYTFGSGTRLTVV.